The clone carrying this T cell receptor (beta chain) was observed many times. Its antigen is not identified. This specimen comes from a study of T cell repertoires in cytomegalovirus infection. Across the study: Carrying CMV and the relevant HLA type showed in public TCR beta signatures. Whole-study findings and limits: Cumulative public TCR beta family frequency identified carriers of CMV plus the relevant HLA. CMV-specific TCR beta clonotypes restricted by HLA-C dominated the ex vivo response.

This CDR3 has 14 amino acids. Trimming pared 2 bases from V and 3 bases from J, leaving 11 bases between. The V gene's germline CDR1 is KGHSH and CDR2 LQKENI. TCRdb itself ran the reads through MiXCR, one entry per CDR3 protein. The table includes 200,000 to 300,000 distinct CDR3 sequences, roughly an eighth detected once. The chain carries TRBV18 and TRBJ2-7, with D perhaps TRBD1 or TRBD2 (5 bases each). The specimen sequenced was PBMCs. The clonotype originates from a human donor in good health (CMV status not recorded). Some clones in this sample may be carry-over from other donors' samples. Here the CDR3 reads CASSPDRGLYEQYF. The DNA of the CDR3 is TGTGCCAGCTCACCAGACCGGGGCCTCTACGAGCAGTACTTC.